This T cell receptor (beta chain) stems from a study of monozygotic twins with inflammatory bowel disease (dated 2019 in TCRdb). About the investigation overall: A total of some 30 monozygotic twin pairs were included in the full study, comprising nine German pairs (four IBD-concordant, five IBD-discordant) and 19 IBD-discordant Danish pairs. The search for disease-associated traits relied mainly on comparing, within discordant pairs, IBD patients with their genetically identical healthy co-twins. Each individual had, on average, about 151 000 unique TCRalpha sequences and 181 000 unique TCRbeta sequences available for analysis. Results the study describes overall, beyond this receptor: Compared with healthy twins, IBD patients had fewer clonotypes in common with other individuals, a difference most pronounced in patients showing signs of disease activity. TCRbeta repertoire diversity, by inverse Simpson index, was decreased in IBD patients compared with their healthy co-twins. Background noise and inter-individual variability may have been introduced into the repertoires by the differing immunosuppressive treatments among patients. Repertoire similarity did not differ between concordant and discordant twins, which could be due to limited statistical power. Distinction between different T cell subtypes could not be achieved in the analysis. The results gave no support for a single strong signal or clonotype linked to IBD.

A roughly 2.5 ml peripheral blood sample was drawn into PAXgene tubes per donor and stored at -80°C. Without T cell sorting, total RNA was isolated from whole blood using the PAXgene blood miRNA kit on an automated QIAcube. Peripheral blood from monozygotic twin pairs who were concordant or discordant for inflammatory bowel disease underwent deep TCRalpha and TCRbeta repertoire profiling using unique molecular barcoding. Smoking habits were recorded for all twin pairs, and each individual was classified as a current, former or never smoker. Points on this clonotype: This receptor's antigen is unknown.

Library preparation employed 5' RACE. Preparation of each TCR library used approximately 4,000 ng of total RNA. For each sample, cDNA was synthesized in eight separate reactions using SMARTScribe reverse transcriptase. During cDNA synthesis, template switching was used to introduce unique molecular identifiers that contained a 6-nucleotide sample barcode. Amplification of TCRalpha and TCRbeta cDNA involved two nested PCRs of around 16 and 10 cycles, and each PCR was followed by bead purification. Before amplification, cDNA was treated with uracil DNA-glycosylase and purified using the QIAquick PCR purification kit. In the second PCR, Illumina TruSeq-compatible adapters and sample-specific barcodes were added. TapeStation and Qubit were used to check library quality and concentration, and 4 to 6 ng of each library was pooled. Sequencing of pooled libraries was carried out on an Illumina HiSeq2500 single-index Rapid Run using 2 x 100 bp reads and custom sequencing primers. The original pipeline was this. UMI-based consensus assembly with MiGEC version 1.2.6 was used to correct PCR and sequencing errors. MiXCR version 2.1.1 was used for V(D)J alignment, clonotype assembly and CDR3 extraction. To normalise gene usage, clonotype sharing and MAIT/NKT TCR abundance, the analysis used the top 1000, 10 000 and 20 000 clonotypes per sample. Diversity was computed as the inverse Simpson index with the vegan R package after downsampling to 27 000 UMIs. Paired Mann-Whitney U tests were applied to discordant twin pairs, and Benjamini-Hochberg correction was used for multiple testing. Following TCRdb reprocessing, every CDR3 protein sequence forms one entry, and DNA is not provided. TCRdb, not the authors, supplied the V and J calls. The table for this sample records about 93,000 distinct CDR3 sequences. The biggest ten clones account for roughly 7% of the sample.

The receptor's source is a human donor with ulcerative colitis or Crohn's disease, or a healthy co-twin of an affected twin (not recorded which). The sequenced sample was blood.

The encoded CDR3 is CASSLRSGRYNEQFF. The chain is made from TRBV5-6 and TRBJ2-1; checking the TCRdb D call of TRBD1 is not possible without DNA. From the cysteine through the phenylalanine, the CDR3 covers 15 amino acids. A DNA sequence was not provided. From the germline V gene, CDR1 is SGHDT and CDR2 is YYEEEE. Supplemented by the reference TRBV5-6 and TRBJ2-1 proteins around the CDR3, the complete variable domain is DAGVTQSPTHLIKTRGQQVTLRCSPKSGHDTVSWYQQALGQGPQFIFQYYEEEERQRGNFPDRFSGHQFPNYSSELNVNALLLGDSALYLCASSLRSGRYNEQFFGPGTRLTVL.